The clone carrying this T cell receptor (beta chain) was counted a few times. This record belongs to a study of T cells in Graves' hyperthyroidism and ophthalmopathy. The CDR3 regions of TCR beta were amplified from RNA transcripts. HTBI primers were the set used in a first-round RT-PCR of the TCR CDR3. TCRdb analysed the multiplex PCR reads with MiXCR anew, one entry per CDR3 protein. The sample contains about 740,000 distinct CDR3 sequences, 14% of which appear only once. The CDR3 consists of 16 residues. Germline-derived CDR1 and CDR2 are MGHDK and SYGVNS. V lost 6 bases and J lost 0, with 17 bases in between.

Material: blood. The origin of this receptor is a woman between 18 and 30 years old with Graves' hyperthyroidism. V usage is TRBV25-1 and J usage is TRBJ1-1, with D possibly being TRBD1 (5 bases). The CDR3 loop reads CASRQNWGELNTEAFF. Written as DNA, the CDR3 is TGTGCCAGCAGGCAAAACTGGGGGGAATTGAACACTGAAGCTTTCTTT.